The 18 T cell receptor beta chains below were found in one sample sequenced in a study of molecular identifiers for immune sequencing clone quantification. TCRdb re-analysed the PCR reads in MiXCR, keeping a single row per CDR3 protein. Here the sample spans hundreds of thousands of distinct CDR3 sequences, roughly 25% being singletons. Sequenced material: naive CD8+ T cells from blood, with Jurkat cell RNA spiked in. The subset: FACS-sorted CD8+CD4-CCR7+CD45RA+ naive T cells. The origin of the receptors is a human donor in good health. Some libraries in this study had Jurkat cell RNA spiked in.

This clonotype has a count of ten or more. V is TRBV7-2 and J is TRBJ1-1; 11 nucleotides match TRBD1. Germline CDR1 and CDR2: SGHTA and FQGNSA. With 5 bases clipped from V and 0 bases from J, the junction kept 8 bases outside the gene matches. The CDR3 is 17 amino acids. The CDR3 sequence is CASSPGTGGLMNTEAFF. DNA for the CDR3: TGTGCCAGCAGCCCAGGGACAGGGGGGCTTATGAACACTGAAGCTTTCTTT.

This clonotype was counted at least ten times. The rearrangement links TRBV18 to TRBJ2-3, with D uncertain. Trimming took 2 bases from V and 0 from J, leaving 6 bases between them. This CDR3 comprises 14 residues. CDR1 KGHSH and CDR2 LQKENI come from the germline V gene. Here the CDR3 reads CASSPDASTDTQYF. CDR3 bases: TGTGCCAGCTCACCAGACGCTAGCACAGATACGCAGTATTTT.

V usage is TRBV27 and J usage is TRBJ1-5; TRBD1 agrees at 9 bases. Trimming removed 5 bases from V and 4 bases from J; junction bases left unmatched: 6. Looked up from germline, CDR1 is MNHEY and CDR2 is SMNVEV (reference sequence). This CDR3 is 15 amino acids long. In DNA, the CDR3 is TGTGCCAGCAGTGCGGGGACAGGGCGGAATCAGCCCCAGCATTTT. Its translation: CASSAGTGRNQPQHF.

About this clonotype itself: A much larger clone is a single base away; this may be a read error. The conserved phenylalanine or tryptophan normally closing the CDR3 is absent here, so this likely arose from a read error. This chain connects TRBV9 to TRBJ2-5; 9 bases are shared with TRBD2. The CDR3 sequence is 15 residues long. V lost 6 bases, J lost 7 bases, and 13 bases stayed unmatched. The germline CDR1 and CDR2 sequences are SGDLS and YYNGEE. In nucleotides, the CDR3 is TGTGCCAGCAACGGGGTGCGGGAGGGCTTTGGGACCCAGTACTAC. Translation gives CASNGVREGFGTQYY.

Only a few counts were recorded for this clonotype. J is TRBJ1-4 and V is TRBV7-8; D remains ambiguous. V shed 1 base and J shed 0 bases, with 12 bases lying between them. The CDR3 is 17 amino acids. Per germline, CDR1 SGHVS and CDR2 FQNEAQ. The CDR3 nucleotides are TGTGCCAGCAGCTTAGAATTGGCCCGGACAACTAATGAAAAACTGTTTTTT. Amino acid sequence: CASSLELARTTNEKLFF. Full variable domain (rest looked up from reference TRBV7-8 and TRBJ1-4): GAGVSQSPRYKVAKRGQDVALRCDPISGHVSLFWYQQALGQGPEFLTYFQNEAQLDKSGLPSDRFFAERPEGSVSTLKIQRTQQEDSAVYLCASSLELARTTNEKLFFGSGTQLSVL.

This clonotype was seen repeatedly, ten times or more. The V call is TRBV14, the J call TRBJ2-3; 7 bases map to TRBD2. After removal of 5 bases from V and 3 bases from J, the junction contained 5 bases not matched to a gene. Germline lookup yields CDR1 SGHDN and CDR2 FVKESK. The CDR3 contains 14 residues. This chain's CDR3 is CASSIGLVTDTQYF. CDR3 bases: TGTGCCAGCAGCATTGGACTAGTGACAGATACGCAGTATTTT.

This clonotype was counted at least ten times. V usage is TRBV28 and J usage is TRBJ2-3; D is undetermined. CDR1 is MDHEN, CDR2 SYDVKM, per germline. Trimming shortened V by 5 bases and J by 2 bases, and 20 bases separated the two germline ends. The CDR3 runs to 17 residues. CDR3 protein: CASSPYSGPTLTDTQYF. The DNA for the CDR3 is TGTGCCAGCAGTCCTTATTCTGGACCGACTCTCACAGATACGCAGTATTTT.

This clonotype was seen repeatedly, ten times or more. The chain joins TRBV20-1 to TRBJ2-3, with 7 positions matching TRBD1. The CDR3 has 13 residues. Germline V gives CDR1 DFQATT, CDR2 SNEGSKA (reference sequence). V lost 5 bases and J lost 3; bases outside the gene matches: 5. CDR3 in amino acids: CSAPRGWTDTQYF. Here the CDR3 DNA reads TGCAGTGCTCCCAGGGGGTGGACAGATACGCAGTATTTT.

This clonotype was counted a few times. This chain connects TRBV6-5 to TRBJ1-1, with 9 bases fitting TRBD1. V dropped 2 bases and J dropped 3; count of bases not matched to a gene: 7. Looked up from germline, CDR1 is MNHEY and CDR2 is SVGAGI. The CDR3 loop spans 16 amino acids. In DNA, the CDR3 is TGTGCCAGCAGTTACCTAACAGGGGGCCGGGACACTGAAGCTTTCTTT. Protein sequence: CASSYLTGGRDTEAFF.

This chain links TRBV5-8 with TRBJ1-5, with D hard to call. The V end lost 0 bases, the J end lost 5 bases, and 6 bases lay between the germline ends. The CDR3 has 13 residues. Germline loops: CDR1 SGHTS, CDR2 YDEGEE. The CDR3 protein is CASSLVQYQPQHF. CDR3 coding DNA: TGTGCCAGCAGCTTGGTACAGTATCAGCCCCAGCATTTT.

Details on this clonotype: A clone one base away is much larger, so this may be a read error. CDR3 region: CASSLPGRLSTEAFF. For the CDR3, the DNA is TGTGCCAGCAGCTTACCGGGCCGGCTGAGCACTGAAGCTTTCTTT. The chain couples TRBV7-8 to TRBJ1-1; D unresolved. The germline gives CDR1 SGHVS, CDR2 FQNEAQ. The CDR3 has 15 amino acids. V was clipped by 2 bases and J by 4 bases, with 14 bases between them.

This clonotype has more than one count but fewer than ten. This rearrangement joins TRBV4-3 to TRBJ1-1; D is possibly TRBD1 (6 bases). The V gene's germline CDR1 is LGHNA and CDR2 YSLEER. This CDR3 has 14 residues. Trimming shortened V by 3 bases and J by 5 bases, and 13 bases separated the two germline ends. The CDR3 region is CASSQIQGWTEAFF. The CDR3 DNA sequence: TGCGCCAGCAGCCAGATACAGGGTTGGACTGAAGCTTTCTTT.

Concerning this clonotype itself: A much larger clone is a single base away; this may be a read error. This chain joins TRBV20-1 and TRBJ2-7; 8 nucleotides line up with TRBD2. This CDR3 has 15 amino acids. Trimming removed 4 bases from V and 4 bases from J; junction bases left unmatched: 12. Germline V CDR1 and CDR2: DFQATT, SNEGSKA (reference sequence). This chain's CDR3 is CSATTCLAGTYEQYF. The CDR3 bases are TGCAGTGCTACGACCTGCTTAGCGGGAACTTACGAGCAGTACTTC.

Turning to this clonotype: It may be a read error: a sequence one base away is much more abundant. V usage is TRBV24-1 and J usage is TRBJ2-7, with no clear D. The V gene's germline CDR1 is KGHDR and CDR2 SFDVKD. The CDR3 runs to 13 residues. CDR3 loop: CATSDPLGYEQHF. CDR3 sequence (DNA): TGTGCCACCAGTGATCCCCTTGGGTACGAGCAGCACTTC.

The rearrangement joins TRBV9 to TRBJ2-3; D is undetermined. The CDR3 extends over 14 amino acids. V was pared by 0 bases and J by 5 bases, with 10 bases between. Germline CDR1 and CDR2: SGDLS and YYNGEE. CDR3 region: CASSVGTARDTQYF. The CDR3 coding sequence is TGTGCCAGCAGCGTAGGGACGGCCCGAGATACGCAGTATTTT.

Concerning this clonotype itself: The junction shows a germline mismatch at one end, possibly a read error. The genes are TRBV25-1 and TRBJ1-1; D uncertain. The CDR3 extends over 11 amino acids. The V gene's germline CDR1 is MGHDK and CDR2 SYGVNS. The CDR3 DNA follows: TGTGCCAGCAGTCTCGGAGCCGAAGCTTCCTTT. Amino acid sequence: CASSLGAEASF.

This clonotype occurred many times. CDR3 DNA sequence: TGTGCCAGCAGCTTAGCGCTGGACAGCTCCTACGAGCAGTACTTC. Its translation: CASSLALDSSYEQYF. This chain joins TRBV7-9 and TRBJ2-7, with a weak D call TRBD1 (6 bases). Germline lookup yields CDR1 SEHNR and CDR2 FQNEAQ (reference sequence). Trimming left V 0 bases short and J 0 bases short, with 9 bases between. CDR3 length equals 15 residues.

This clonotype was observed many times. The V call is TRBV10-2, the J call TRBJ1-2; tentative D call: TRBD1 (6 bases). The CDR3 runs to 15 residues. From germline, CDR1 is WSHSY and CDR2 SAAADI. V was shortened by 0 bases and J by 7 bases, with 15 bases between the two germline ends. CDR3 sequence reads: CASSESIGQPTGYTF. DNA of the CDR3: TGCGCCAGCAGTGAGTCGATCGGACAGCCCACTGGCTACACCTTC.